These T cell receptor beta chains were read from a single sample in a study of cytomegalovirus exposure and HLA in healthy donors. Sequenced by immunoSEQ multiplex PCR; TCRdb stores in-frame clones only, minus some. This sample has some 140,000 clones, with 73% found just once. The specimen sequenced was PBMCs. The receptors originated from a woman aged 40 to 50 in good health and CMV-seronegative. CDR3s include the opening cysteine and the closing phenylalanine or tryptophan. A D gene is named only where the DNA matches it firmly. Clone size is not always given. Where it is, it says once, few, many or a class for expanded clones.

DNA: TGTGCCAGCTCCCCAACCTTCTCAGGTAGTGAGCAGTTCTTC
CDR3: CASSPTFSGSEQFF
D: -
length: 14
size: -
J: TRBJ2-1
V: TRBV18

DNA: TGTGCCAGCAGCTTAGTTTGGACTAGCGGGGGGGGTGAGCAGTTCTTC
CDR3: CASSLVWTSGGGEQFF
D: TRBD2
length: 16
size: -
J: TRBJ2-1
V: TRBV11-2

DNA: TGTGCCAGCAGTGAAATCGAGGATACTGAAGCTTTCTTT
CDR3: CASSEIEDTEAFF
D: -
length: 13
size: -
J: TRBJ1-1
V: TRBV6-1

DNA: TGTGCCAGCAGCTTAGGCGGACAGGGTGGCACCGGGGAGCTGTTTTTT
CDR3: CASSLGGQGGTGELFF
D: TRBD1
length: 16
size: -
J: TRBJ2-2
V: TRBV7-3

DNA: TGTGCCAGCAGCGCGACCTCTCAGGGGAACACTGAAGCTTTCTTT
CDR3: CASSATSQGNTEAFF
D: -
length: 15
size: -
J: TRBJ1-1
V: TRBV5-4

DNA: TGCGCCAGCAGTAAAACAGGGACCAATCAGCCCCAGCATTTT
CDR3: CASSKTGTNQPQHF
D: -
length: 14
size: few
J: TRBJ1-5
V: TRBV4-1

DNA: TGTGCCAGCAGCCCGCTAGCGGGGGTTTTCACAGATACGCAGTATTTT
CDR3: CASSPLAGVFTDTQYF
D: TRBD2
length: 16
size: -
J: TRBJ2-3
V: TRBV7-2

DNA: TGTGCCAGCAGCTTGCGGGTCTTTTTCAGGGTTACTAATGAAAAACTGTTTTTT
CDR3: CASSLRVFFRVTNEKLFF
D: -
length: 18
size: -
J: TRBJ1-4
V: TRBV5-8

DNA: TGTGCCAGCAGCTTAGCGTCTAGCGGGGGGCATAGTTGGTTCTTC
CDR3: CASSLASSGGHSWFF
D: TRBD2
length: 15
size: -
J: TRBJ2-1
V: TRBV7-2

DNA: TGTGCCAGTAGTCAGACTAGCTTTCTTGAGCAGTTCTTC
CDR3: CASSQTSFLEQFF
D: TRBD2
length: 13
size: -
J: TRBJ2-1
V: TRBV19

DNA: TGCGCCAGCAGCTTGGGGGACAACTACAATGAGCAGTTCTTC
CDR3: CASSLGDNYNEQFF
D: -
length: 14
size: -
J: TRBJ2-1
V: TRBV5-1

DNA: TGTGCCAGCAGTGGGCTAGCGGACCGAGGTGGGACCCAGTACTTC
CDR3: CASSGLADRGGTQYF
D: TRBD2
length: 15
size: -
J: TRBJ2-5
V: TRBV6-1

DNA: TGTGCCAGCAGCACCGGGACACCAAGAGGGTCACCCCTCCACTTT
CDR3: CASSTGTPRGSPLHF
D: -
length: 15
size: -
J: TRBJ1-6
V: TRBV5-4

DNA: TGTGCCAGCAGTGAACGTGACGTACTACCACCCCGACCTTACAATGAGCAGTTCTTC
CDR3: CASSERDVLPPRPYNEQFF
D: -
length: 19
size: -
J: TRBJ2-1
V: TRBV2

DNA: TGTGCCAGCCGACAGGTGGGCTATGGCTACACCTTC
CDR3: CASRQVGYGYTF
D: -
length: 12
size: -
J: TRBJ1-2
V: TRBV2

DNA: TGTGCCAGCAGTGACCTTAACAGGGGAGGCACTGAAGCTTTCTTT
CDR3: CASSDLNRGGTEAFF
D: TRBD1
length: 15
size: -
J: TRBJ1-1
V: TRBV25-1

DNA: TGTGCCAGCAGTTTACTAGCGGGGGGTTTAGACAAAAACATTCAGTACTTC
CDR3: CASSLLAGGLDKNIQYF
D: TRBD2
length: 17
size: -
J: TRBJ2-4
V: TRBV28

DNA: TGTGCCAGCAGCTTAGCCGTCGGGTCCACCGAGACCCAGTACTTC
CDR3: CASSLAVGSTETQYF
D: -
length: 15
size: -
J: TRBJ2-5
V: TRBV7-2

DNA: TGCGCCAGCAGCCAAGATAGGACAGGGTCGAACAATGAGCAGTTCTTC
CDR3: CASSQDRTGSNNEQFF
D: TRBD1
length: 16
size: -
J: TRBJ2-1
V: TRBV4-1

DNA: TGTGCCAGCAGCTTAGGGACAGCCTATCAGCCCCAGCATTTT
CDR3: CASSLGTAYQPQHF
D: -
length: 14
size: -
J: TRBJ1-5
V: TRBV7-9

DNA: TGTGCCAGCAGTCCGACACACTCTGGAAACACCATATATTTT
CDR3: CASSPTHSGNTIYF
D: -
length: 14
size: -
J: TRBJ1-3
V: TRBV6-1

DNA: TGTGCCAGCAGCCCCGGACAGGGGGCGCGTGGCTACACCTTC
CDR3: CASSPGQGARGYTF
D: TRBD1
length: 14
size: -
J: TRBJ1-2
V: TRBV7-3

DNA: TGTGCCAGCAGCTTGGCCCTTGACAGGGGTCATCAGCCCCAGCATTTT
CDR3: CASSLALDRGHQPQHF
D: TRBD1
length: 16
size: once
J: TRBJ1-5
V: TRBV5-4

DNA: TGCGCCAGCAGCGTACAGGGATACGAGCAGTACTTC
CDR3: CASSVQGYEQYF
D: -
length: 12
size: once
J: TRBJ2-7
V: TRBV5-1

DNA: TGTGCCAGCAGTGGGTCCCGGGGGGGCCGAAATAAAGAGACCCAGTACTTC
CDR3: CASSGSRGGRNKETQYF
D: TRBD2
length: 17
size: -
J: TRBJ2-5
V: TRBV2

DNA: TGTGCCAGTAGGAGGGTGGATGCTAGCAATCAGCCCCAGCATTTT
CDR3: CASRRVDASNQPQHF
D: -
length: 15
size: -
J: TRBJ1-5
V: TRBV19

DNA: TGTGCCAGCAGCTTAACGGGAGGGGCTTACAGCACAGATACGCAGTATTTT
CDR3: CASSLTGGAYSTDTQYF
D: TRBD2
length: 17
size: -
J: TRBJ2-3
V: TRBV7-3

DNA: TGTGCCAGCAGCCCCTCGGGACTAGCGGGGGCCTTCCAAGAGACCCAGTACTTC
CDR3: CASSPSGLAGAFQETQYF
D: TRBD2
length: 18
size: -
J: TRBJ2-5
V: TRBV27

DNA: TGTGCCAGCAGCTTACGAGGGGGCGCTTTCGCTGAAGCTTTCTTT
CDR3: CASSLRGGAFAEAFF
D: TRBD1
length: 15
size: -
J: TRBJ1-1
V: TRBV7-8

DNA: TGTGCCAGTAGTATTGATTCTGCGGCGAGCTATGGCTACACCTTC
CDR3: CASSIDSAASYGYTF
D: -
length: 15
size: once
J: TRBJ1-2
V: TRBV19

DNA: TGCGCCAGCAGCGACCGTCCGGGAAACTATGGCTACACCTTC
CDR3: CASSDRPGNYGYTF
D: -
length: 14
size: -
J: TRBJ1-2
V: TRBV5-1

DNA: TGCGCCAGCAGCTTGGGAACTAGCGGCACCGGGGAGCTGTTTTTT
CDR3: CASSLGTSGTGELFF
D: TRBD2
length: 15
size: -
J: TRBJ2-2
V: TRBV5-1

DNA: TGTGCCATCAGTGGCGACATCAATTCACCCCTCCACTTT
CDR3: CAISGDINSPLHF
D: -
length: 13
size: few
J: TRBJ1-6
V: TRBV10-3

DNA: TGTGCCAGCAGTTACGGTCCGGAAGGGGTTGAGACCCAGTACTTC
CDR3: CASSYGPEGVETQYF
D: -
length: 15
size: -
J: TRBJ2-5
V: TRBV6-5

DNA: TGCGCCAGCAGTCCAATTAGCACAGATACGCAGTATTTT
CDR3: CASSPISTDTQYF
D: -
length: 13
size: -
J: TRBJ2-3
V: TRBV5-1

DNA: TGTGCCAGCAGCACGAACAGGGAGGGGTGGACTGAAGCTTTCTTT
CDR3: CASSTNREGWTEAFF
D: -
length: 15
size: -
J: TRBJ1-1
V: TRBV9

DNA: TGTGCCAGCAGTTCTCCGGCTGGACAGTTGAACACTGAAGCTTTCTTT
CDR3: CASSSPAGQLNTEAFF
D: -
length: 16
size: -
J: TRBJ1-1
V: TRBV6-5

DNA: TGTGCCAGCAGCCCGAGCGGGCACCAAGAGACCCAGTACTTC
CDR3: CASSPSGHQETQYF
D: -
length: 14
size: -
J: TRBJ2-5
V: TRBV9

DNA: TGTGCCAGCAGTTTCCGGGGAAGATCCGAAAAACTGTTTTTT
CDR3: CASSFRGRSEKLFF
D: -
length: 14
size: -
J: TRBJ1-4
V: TRBV28

DNA: TGCGCCAGCAGCTTGGGTTTGCGGGGGCCTCGAGCAGATACGCAGTATTTT
CDR3: CASSLGLRGPRADTQYF
D: -
length: 17
size: -
J: TRBJ2-3
V: TRBV5-1

DNA: TGTGCCAGCAGCCGATTGACTAGCGGGGGGGAGACCCAGTACTTC
CDR3: CASSRLTSGGETQYF
D: TRBD2
length: 15
size: -
J: TRBJ2-5
V: TRBV7-2

DNA: TGTGCCAGCAAAGCGGGGGGCGGCGAGACCCAGTACTTC
CDR3: CASKAGGGETQYF
D: TRBD2
length: 13
size: -
J: TRBJ2-5
V: TRBV7-2

DNA: TGTGCCAGCTCCCCTAGCTCTGGGGCCAACGTCCTGACTTTC
CDR3: CASSPSSGANVLTF
D: -
length: 14
size: few
J: TRBJ2-6
V: TRBV18

DNA: TGTGCCAGCAGTCTGAGGGAGACCCAGTACTTC
CDR3: CASSLRETQYF
D: -
length: 11
size: -
J: TRBJ2-5
V: TRBV11-2

DNA: TGTGCCAGCAGCGTAGGGGACAGGATTGGGTGGAATTCACCCCTCCACTTT
CDR3: CASSVGDRIGWNSPLHF
D: TRBD1
length: 17
size: -
J: TRBJ1-6
V: TRBV9